This T cell receptor beta chain was identified during a study of blood T cell repertoires in COVID-19. Study in general: Acute-phase and convalescent COVID-19 samples originated in the United States, Italy and Spain. Sources were T cells, B-cell-depleted T cells, or PBMCs; the material itself was cDNA or gDNA.

Method: immunoSEQ multiplex PCR; TCRdb's copy keeps in-frame clones and lacks some. The sample has approximately 250,000 clones; 85% are singletons. The CDR3 runs 13 residues. V lost 0 bases and J lost 4, with 6 bases in between. The germline CDR1 and CDR2 sequences are LGHDT and YNNKEL (reference sequence). Participants were aged about 18 to 90 years from approximately 25 US areas. The chain combines TRBV3-1 (or the pseudogene TRBV3-2) with TRBJ2-5; D remains unclear. The material sequenced was PBMCs or T cells enriched from blood (not recorded which). This clonotype originated in a woman aged 45 to 65 with acute COVID-19. The CDR3 DNA follows: TGTGCCAGCAGCCAAGAACCGCGAGAGACCCAGTACTTC. Amino acids: CASSQEPRETQYF.